Below, one TCR beta chain is given with its context. In the original analysis: Nucleated cell counts were estimated from reference gene primer amplification. The repertoire was sequenced with immunoSEQ multiplex PCR; TCRdb's copy has only in-frame clones and lacks some. V and J calls and clone size are copied from that table; D and trimming were computed from the DNA. The sample contains around 200,000 clones, approximately 83% of which appear only once. This sample is drawn from a study of blood T cell repertoires in COVID-19. Study details: The United States, Italy and Spain were the sources of the acute and convalescent COVID-19 samples. T cells, B-cell-depleted T cells, or PBMCs provided the cDNA or gDNA that served as material.

V shed 2 bases and J shed 7 bases, with 12 bases lying between them. Germline values: CDR1 MNHEY, CDR2 SMNVEV (reference sequence). The CDR3 runs to 14 residues. The receptor's source is a man in his fifties or sixties with acute or convalescent COVID-19. The gene calls are TRBV27 and TRBJ2-1, with D maybe TRBD2 (5 bases). Sample: peripheral blood. The CDR3 region is CASSLMSRVNEQFF. The DNA for the CDR3 is TGTGCCAGCAGTTTAATGTCGAGGGTGAATGAGCAGTTCTTC.